Listed below are T cell receptor beta chains from one sample, sequenced in a study of T cells after posttransplantation cyclophosphamide. The repertoire was sequenced with immunoSEQ multiplex PCR; TCRdb's copy has only in-frame clones and lacks some. The sample includes roughly 11,000 clones, 80% to 95% of them seen just once. The sequenced sample was PBMCs, obtained after allogeneic stem cell transplant with posttransplant cyclophosphamide. Receptor source: a female patient between 30 and 39 years old who received an allogeneic stem cell transplant from an unrelated donor, was CMV-positive, and had no GVHD. Some T cells may originate from the graft donor. The CDR3 runs from the conserved cysteine through the conserved F or W. The D gene is left open where the match is weak. Rows may omit the clone size; those that give it use once, few, many or a size class.

J: TRBJ1-1
size: .
V: TRBV4-1
D: TRBD1
DNA: TGCGCCAGCAGCCAAAGACAGGGGGCGATTGGCACTGAAGCTTTCTTT
CDR3: CASSQRQGAIGTEAFF

J: TRBJ2-5
size: once
V: TRBV7-8
D: TRBD2
DNA: TGTGCCAGCAGCTTTAGCGGGGGACCACAAGAGACCCAGTACTTC
CDR3: CASSFSGGPQETQYF

J: TRBJ2-7
size: .
V: TRBV20-1
D: .
DNA: TGCAGTGCTGGGGAGCGCTACGAGCAGTACTTC
CDR3: CSAGERYEQYF

J: TRBJ1-1
size: .
V: TRBV18
D: TRBD1
DNA: TGTGCCAGCTCACCAAAGACAGGGGTGGTTTCGGGCACTGAAGCTTTCTTT
CDR3: CASSPKTGVVSGTEAFF

J: TRBJ1-2
size: .
V: TRBV7-6
D: .
DNA: TGTGCCAGCAGCTTAGAACAGGCAAAAGCTAACTATGGCTACACCTTC
CDR3: CASSLEQAKANYGYTF

J: TRBJ2-7
size: .
V: TRBV9
D: .
DNA: TGTGCCAGCAGCGCCCAAGAGATTAGTTACGAGCAGTACTTC
CDR3: CASSAQEISYEQYF

J: TRBJ2-2
size: .
V: TRBV29-1
D: .
DNA: TGCAGCGTCTCTGGGACTGGGAACACCGGGGAGCTGTTTTTT
CDR3: CSVSGTGNTGELFF

J: TRBJ1-5
size: .
V: TRBV6-1
D: .
DNA: TGTGCCAGCAGTCCCAGGGGTAGTCAGCCCCAGCATTTT
CDR3: CASSPRGSQPQHF

J: TRBJ1-1
size: .
V: TRBV18
D: .
DNA: TGTGCCAGTAACAGGGTCTCGATCACTGAAGCTTTCTTT
CDR3: CASNRVSITEAFF

J: TRBJ2-1
size: .
V: TRBV30
D: .
DNA: TGTGCCTGGACTAGTTACAATGAGCAGTTCTTC
CDR3: CAWTSYNEQFF

J: TRBJ2-2
size: .
V: TRBV14
D: .
DNA: TGTGCCAGCAGCCAAGGACAGTTCGACACCGGGGAGCTGTTTTTT
CDR3: CASSQGQFDTGELFF

J: TRBJ2-1
size: .
V: TRBV19
D: .
DNA: TGTGCCAGTAGTATAATTCAAAACTACAATGAGCAGTTCTTC
CDR3: CASSIIQNYNEQFF

J: TRBJ2-7
size: .
V: TRBV7-8
D: TRBD2
DNA: TGTGCCAGCAGAACCCTAGCGGGAGGAAAGAACGAGCAGTACTTC
CDR3: CASRTLAGGKNEQYF

J: TRBJ2-7
size: .
V: TRBV19
D: .
DNA: TGTGCCAGTAGTATCCCAGGGGCGCGAAGGGAGCAGTACTTC
CDR3: CASSIPGARREQYF

J: TRBJ2-3
size: .
V: TRBV5-1
D: TRBD1
DNA: TGCGCCAGCAGCTTAAGGACAGGATACACAGATACGCAGTATTTT
CDR3: CASSLRTGYTDTQYF

J: TRBJ2-7
size: .
V: TRBV5-4
D: TRBD1
DNA: TGTGCCAGCAGCTTGGCCGGGACAGGGAGAGCCTACGAGCAGTACTTC
CDR3: CASSLAGTGRAYEQYF

J: TRBJ2-3
size: .
V: TRBV9
D: TRBD2
DNA: TGTGCCAGCAGCCGTTCGACGCGGGGGAGCACAGATACGCAGTATTTT
CDR3: CASSRSTRGSTDTQYF

J: TRBJ2-1
size: .
V: TRBV30
D: .
DNA: TGTGCCTGGACCGACAGCAGCTCCTACAATGAGCAGTTCTTC
CDR3: CAWTDSSSYNEQFF

J: TRBJ1-5
size: .
V: TRBV29-1
D: .
DNA: TGCAGCGCCGCCGATGGACTCCTGGGGAATCAGCCCCAGCATTTT
CDR3: CSAADGLLGNQPQHF

J: TRBJ2-1
size: .
V: TRBV29-1
D: TRBD2
DNA: TGCAGCGTCGTTGGAGCGGGAGTCTACAATGAGCAGTTCTTC
CDR3: CSVVGAGVYNEQFF

J: TRBJ1-4
size: .
V: TRBV27
D: TRBD1
DNA: TGTGCCAGCCGCCTTCTCGAGGGGACAGTTGAAAAACTGTTTTTT
CDR3: CASRLLEGTVEKLFF

J: TRBJ1-2
size: once
V: TRBV11-3
D: .
DNA: TGTGCCAGCAGCTCTGAGGGATTTTATGGCTACACCTTC
CDR3: CASSSEGFYGYTF

J: TRBJ1-1
size: .
V: TRBV5-1
D: .
DNA: TGCGCCAGCAGCTCGCTACCGGACAGAGCCTACCAGGACAAAGCTTTCTTT
CDR3: CASSSLPDRAYQDKAFF

J: TRBJ1-2
size: .
V: TRBV28
D: .
DNA: TGTGCCAGCAGTTTATTTCTGGCCCCCCCCTATGGCTACACCTTC
CDR3: CASSLFLAPPYGYTF

J: TRBJ2-7
size: .
V: TRBV5-1
D: .
DNA: TGCGCCAGCACCGGCCGGACTGTGAAGCAGTACTTC
CDR3: CASTGRTVKQYF

J: TRBJ2-7
size: .
V: TRBV10-2
D: .
DNA: TGCGCCAGCAGTGGGACAGCCCGCTCTACCGAGCAGTACTTC
CDR3: CASSGTARSTEQYF

J: TRBJ1-2
size: .
V: TRBV6-6
D: .
DNA: TGTGCCAGCAGTTACTCCAAGACAGGCCGCGGAGGCTACACCTTC
CDR3: CASSYSKTGRGGYTF

J: TRBJ2-7
size: .
V: TRBV4-1
D: .
DNA: TGCGCCAGCAGCCAGATTATAGGGGTGCCCACCTACGAGCAGTACTTC
CDR3: CASSQIIGVPTYEQYF

J: TRBJ1-5
size: few
V: TRBV2
D: .
DNA: TGTGCCAGCTTGGCAGGCATCAATCAGCCCCAGCATTTT
CDR3: CASLAGINQPQHF

J: TRBJ2-1
size: .
V: TRBV11-2
D: TRBD2
DNA: TGTGCCAGCAGGCCTTGGACTAGCGGGTTCTACAATGAGCAGTTCTTC
CDR3: CASRPWTSGFYNEQFF

J: TRBJ2-7
size: .
V: TRBV7-9
D: TRBD1
DNA: TGTGCCAGCAGTTCAGTAGGACAGGTGAGCTCCTACGAGCAGTACTTC
CDR3: CASSSVGQVSSYEQYF

J: TRBJ2-5
size: .
V: TRBV19
D: .
DNA: TGTGCCAGTAAAGTACGGGGGCAAGAGACCCAGTACTTC
CDR3: CASKVRGQETQYF

J: TRBJ2-7
size: .
V: TRBV9
D: TRBD2
DNA: TGTGCCAGCAGCAGGGACGGGCTAGCGGGAGGGCTGGGCGAGCAGTACTTC
CDR3: CASSRDGLAGGLGEQYF

J: TRBJ2-1
size: .
V: TRBV10-3
D: TRBD2
DNA: TGTGCCATCAGTGCGGCAAGCGGGAGATCCTACAATGAGCAGTTCTTC
CDR3: CAISAASGRSYNEQFF

J: TRBJ2-7
size: .
V: TRBV27
D: .
DNA: TGTGCCAGCATCTCAGGGGAATCCTACGAGCAGTACTTC
CDR3: CASISGESYEQYF

J: TRBJ1-3
size: .
V: TRBV5-4
D: .
DNA: TGTGCCAGCAGCTTGATGAGGGATCAAGGAAACACCATATATTTT
CDR3: CASSLMRDQGNTIYF

J: TRBJ2-1
size: .
V: TRBV7-7
D: .
DNA: TGTGCTAGCAGCCACGGACAGTCTATTTACAATGAGCAGTTCTTC
CDR3: CASSHGQSIYNEQFF

J: TRBJ2-5
size: .
V: TRBV5-4
D: TRBD2
DNA: TGTGCCAGCAGCTCACTAGCGGCCCAAGAGACCCAGTACTTC
CDR3: CASSSLAAQETQYF

J: TRBJ2-2
size: .
V: TRBV5-1
D: TRBD2
DNA: TGCGCCAGCAGATCCCCGGGGGGACACACCGGGGAGCTGTTTTTT
CDR3: CASRSPGGHTGELFF

J: TRBJ1-2
size: .
V: TRBV7-6
D: TRBD1
DNA: TGTGCCAGCAGCCCTAACCCCGGACAGGGGATAGTGCATGGCTACACCTTC
CDR3: CASSPNPGQGIVHGYTF

J: TRBJ1-4
size: .
V: TRBV6-1
D: .
DNA: TGTGCCAGCAGTGTTCCTCGGGGTCTGGCTGAAAAACTGTTTTTT
CDR3: CASSVPRGLAEKLFF

J: TRBJ1-1
size: .
V: TRBV2
D: .
DNA: TGTGCCAGCAGAACCCCGAGGGGGATGAACACTGAAGCTTTCTTT
CDR3: CASRTPRGMNTEAFF

J: TRBJ1-2
size: .
V: TRBV4-1
D: .
DNA: TGCGCCAGCAGCCAAAGTCGGGGATGGGTCTATATAATGGGCTATGGCTACACCTTC
CDR3: CASSQSRGWVYIMGYGYTF

J: TRBJ2-7
size: .
V: TRBV6-1
D: .
DNA: TGTGCCATTGGGGCTATCGGGCCCTACGAGCAGTACTTC
CDR3: CAIGAIGPYEQYF

J: TRBJ1-1
size: .
V: TRBV5-1
D: .
DNA: TGCGCCAGCAGTGGGTCGGGCACTGAAGCTTTCTTT
CDR3: CASSGSGTEAFF

J: TRBJ1-3
size: .
V: TRBV5-1
D: .
DNA: TGCGCCAGCAGCTTGGTCAGGGAGGTGGCAGTAGCTGGAAACACCATATATTTT
CDR3: CASSLVREVAVAGNTIYF

J: TRBJ2-3
size: .
V: TRBV10-3
D: .
DNA: TGTGCCATCGGAGCAGTTAGCACAGATACGCAGTATTTT
CDR3: CAIGAVSTDTQYF

J: TRBJ2-5
size: .
V: TRBV28
D: TRBD2
DNA: TGTGCCAGCAGTTCCAGCGGGACGAGGCGAGAGACCCAGTACTTC
CDR3: CASSSSGTRRETQYF

J: TRBJ1-3
size: .
V: TRBV18
D: .
DNA: TGTGCCAGCTCACCACCGCAGGCGGGCAGCCTCTCTGGAAACACCATATATTTT
CDR3: CASSPPQAGSLSGNTIYF

J: TRBJ2-7
size: .
V: TRBV18
D: .
DNA: TGTGCCAGCTCACCCAACTCCTACGAGCAGTACTTC
CDR3: CASSPNSYEQYF

J: TRBJ1-2
size: .
V: TRBV7-8
D: .
DNA: TGTGCCAGCAGCCCCTACCGGGTCCCTACGCCCTATGGCTACACCTTC
CDR3: CASSPYRVPTPYGYTF

J: TRBJ1-5
size: .
V: TRBV19
D: .
DNA: TGTGCCAGTAGTATAAGGGGAGGGAAAGTCAATCAGCCCCAGCATTTT
CDR3: CASSIRGGKVNQPQHF

J: TRBJ2-6
size: .
V: TRBV27
D: .
DNA: TGTGCCAGCAGTTGGGGGCTTGGGGCCAACGTCCTGACTTTC
CDR3: CASSWGLGANVLTF

J: TRBJ2-5
size: .
V: TRBV6-4
D: TRBD1
DNA: TGTGCCAGCAGTGACCCATCGACCCTGGACAGGGGGCGCCGGGAGCAGTACTTC
CDR3: CASSDPSTLDRGRREQYF

J: TRBJ2-2
size: .
V: TRBV27
D: TRBD2
DNA: TGTGCCAGCAGTGCCTCTATACGACTAGCGGGAGGGAGGGGCACCGGGGAGCTGTTTTTT
CDR3: CASSASIRLAGGRGTGELFF

J: TRBJ1-4
size: few
V: TRBV6-6
D: TRBD1
DNA: TGTGCCAGCAGCGGGACAGGGGGGAGTGAAAAACTGTTTTTT
CDR3: CASSGTGGSEKLFF

J: TRBJ2-2
size: .
V: TRBV9
D: .
DNA: TGTGCCAGCAGCGCCTCCGGGGGCGGGGAGCTGTTTTTT
CDR3: CASSASGGGELFF

J: TRBJ2-5
size: .
V: TRBV9
D: TRBD1
DNA: TGTGCCAGCAGCCCAGGGACAGCCTCCTTGACCCAGTACTTC
CDR3: CASSPGTASLTQYF

J: TRBJ2-1
size: .
V: TRBV15
D: .
DNA: TGTGCCACTCGGCTATCGGGAGTAGGTAATGAGCAGTTCTTC
CDR3: CATRLSGVGNEQFF

J: TRBJ1-1
size: .
V: TRBV19
D: TRBD1
DNA: TGTGCCAGTAGTATCGGGACAGGGGGTCGAATTGAAGCTTTCTTT
CDR3: CASSIGTGGRIEAFF